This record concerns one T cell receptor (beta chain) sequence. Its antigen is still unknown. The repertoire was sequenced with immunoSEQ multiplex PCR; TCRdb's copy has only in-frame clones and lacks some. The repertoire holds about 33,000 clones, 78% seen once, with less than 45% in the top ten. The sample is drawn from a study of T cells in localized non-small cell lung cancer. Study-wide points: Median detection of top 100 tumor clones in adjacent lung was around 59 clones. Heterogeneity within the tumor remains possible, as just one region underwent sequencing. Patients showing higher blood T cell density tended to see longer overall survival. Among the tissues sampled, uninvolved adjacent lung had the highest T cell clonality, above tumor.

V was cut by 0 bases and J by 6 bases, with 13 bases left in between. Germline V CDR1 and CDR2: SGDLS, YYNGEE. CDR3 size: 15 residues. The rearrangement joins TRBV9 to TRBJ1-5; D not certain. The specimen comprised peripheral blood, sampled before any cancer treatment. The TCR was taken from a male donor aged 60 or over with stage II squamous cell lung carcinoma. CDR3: CASSVEEGMGQPQHF. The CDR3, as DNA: TGTGCCAGCAGCGTAGAGGAGGGAATGGGTCAGCCCCAGCATTTT.